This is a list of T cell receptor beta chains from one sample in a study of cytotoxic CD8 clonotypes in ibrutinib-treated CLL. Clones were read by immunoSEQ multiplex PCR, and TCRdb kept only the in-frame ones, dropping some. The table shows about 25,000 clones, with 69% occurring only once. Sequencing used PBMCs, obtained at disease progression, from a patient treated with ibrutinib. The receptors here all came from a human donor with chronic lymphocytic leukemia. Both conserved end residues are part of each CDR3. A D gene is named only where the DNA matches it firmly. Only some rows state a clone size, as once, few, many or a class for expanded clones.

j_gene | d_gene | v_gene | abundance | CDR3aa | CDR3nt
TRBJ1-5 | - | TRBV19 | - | CASSPVPGRDRDRQPQHF | TGTGCCAGTAGTCCGGTCCCGGGACGGGACCGGGACCGCCAGCCCCAGCATTTT
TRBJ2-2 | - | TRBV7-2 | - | CASSLTGLGHGELFF | TGTGCCAGCAGCTTAACAGGGTTGGGTCACGGGGAGCTGTTTTTT
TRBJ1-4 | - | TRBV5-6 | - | CASSPKLQSEKLFF | TGTGCCAGCAGCCCAAAACTCCAGAGTGAAAAACTGTTTTTT
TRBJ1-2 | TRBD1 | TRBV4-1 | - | CASSQEPGQGAYYGYTF | TGCGCCAGCAGCCAAGAGCCGGGACAGGGGGCATACTATGGCTACACCTTC
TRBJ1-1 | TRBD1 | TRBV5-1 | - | CASSPGQGRAFF | TGCGCCAGCAGCCCAGGACAGGGACGAGCTTTCTTT
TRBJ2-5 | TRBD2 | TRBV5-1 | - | CASSRGLERETQYF | TGCGCCAGCAGCCGCGGACTAGAGAGGGAGACCCAGTACTTC
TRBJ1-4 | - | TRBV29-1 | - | CSAPGGSNEKLFF | TGCAGCGCGCCGGGGGGGTCTAATGAAAAACTGTTTTTT
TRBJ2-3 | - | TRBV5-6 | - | CASSLEGQKTSTDTQYF | TGTGCCAGCAGCTTGGAAGGGCAGAAGACTAGCACAGATACGCAGTATTTT
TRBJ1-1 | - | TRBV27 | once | CASSFGLGNTEAFF | TGTGCCAGCAGTTTCGGGTTAGGGAACACTGAAGCTTTCTTT
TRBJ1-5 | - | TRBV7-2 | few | CASTRGGGGQPQHF | TGTGCCAGCACTCGGGGGGGTGGAGGTCAGCCCCAGCATTTT
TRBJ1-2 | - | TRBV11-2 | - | CASSLMRNGYTF | TGTGCCAGCAGCTTAATGAGAAATGGCTACACCTTC
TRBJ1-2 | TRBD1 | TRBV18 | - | CASSLDRVMDGYGYTF | TGTGCCAGCTCACTCGACAGGGTGATGGATGGATATGGCTACACCTTC
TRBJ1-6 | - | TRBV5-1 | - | CASSPGVTHTYNSPLHF | TGCGCCAGCAGTCCCGGTGTCACCCACACGTATAATTCACCCCTCCACTTT
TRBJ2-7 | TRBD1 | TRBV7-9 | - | CASSARDRAIYEQYF | TGTGCCAGCAGCGCCCGGGACAGGGCAATCTACGAGCAGTACTTC
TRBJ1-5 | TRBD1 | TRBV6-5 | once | CASSPGGGTNQPQHF | TGTGCCAGCAGTCCAGGGGGGGGTACCAATCAGCCCCAGCATTTT
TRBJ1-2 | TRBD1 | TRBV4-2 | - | CASSSRTGGDYGYTF | TGTGCCAGCAGCTCGCGGACAGGGGGCGACTATGGCTACACCTTC
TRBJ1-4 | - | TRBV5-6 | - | CASSLGLPNEKLFF | TGTGCCAGCAGCTTGGGACTGCCTAATGAAAAACTGTTTTTT
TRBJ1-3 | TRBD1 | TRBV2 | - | CASSLDRVDGNTIYF | TGTGCCAGCAGTCTTGACAGGGTTGATGGAAACACCATATATTTT
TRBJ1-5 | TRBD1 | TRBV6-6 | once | CASSHGTGYSNQPQHF | TGTGCCAGCAGTCACGGGACAGGCTATAGCAATCAGCCCCAGCATTTT
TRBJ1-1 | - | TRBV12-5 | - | CASGFPVAEAFF | TGTGCTAGTGGTTTCCCTGTAGCTGAAGCTTTCTTT
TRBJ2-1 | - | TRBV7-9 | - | CALGIPGSYNEQFF | TGTGCCCTCGGGATCCCTGGTTCCTACAATGAGCAGTTCTTC
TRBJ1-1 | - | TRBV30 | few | CAWSFLSEAFF | TGTGCCTGGAGCTTTTTATCTGAAGCTTTCTTT
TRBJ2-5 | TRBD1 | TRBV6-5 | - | CASNSQGWEYF | TGTGCCAGCAACTCACAGGGGTGGGAGTACTTC
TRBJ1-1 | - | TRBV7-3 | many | CASSLSLGNGNTEAFF | TGTGCCAGCAGCTTATCCCTCGGCAACGGTAACACTGAAGCTTTCTTT
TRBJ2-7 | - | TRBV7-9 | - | CASSLATGTYYEQYF | TGTGCCAGCAGCTTAGCTACCGGGACTTACTACGAGCAGTACTTC
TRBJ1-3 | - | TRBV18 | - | CASSPPATGNTIYF | TGTGCCAGCTCACCACCCGCCACGGGAAACACCATATATTTT
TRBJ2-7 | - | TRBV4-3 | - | CASSQDAGASYEQYF | TGCGCCAGCAGCCAAGATGCGGGGGCTTCCTACGAGCAGTACTTC
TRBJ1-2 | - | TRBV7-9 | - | CASSHRDPGYGYTF | TGTGCCAGCAGCCACCGGGACCCTGGCTATGGCTACACCTTC
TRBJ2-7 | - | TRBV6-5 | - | CASTRDGYEQYF | TGTGCCAGCACCAGGGACGGGTACGAGCAGTACTTC
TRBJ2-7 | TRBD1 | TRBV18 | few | CASSPPGQAGDEQYF | TGTGCCAGCTCACCTCCCGGACAGGCGGGCGACGAGCAGTACTTC
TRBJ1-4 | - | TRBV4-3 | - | CASSQEVQGGEKLFF | TGCGCCAGCAGCCAAGAGGTTCAGGGAGGTGAAAAACTGTTTTTT
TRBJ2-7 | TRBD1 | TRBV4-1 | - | CASSLPGQGSYEQYF | TGCGCCAGCAGCCTCCCTGGACAGGGCTCCTACGAGCAGTACTTC
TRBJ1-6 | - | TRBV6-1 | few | CASRERDWDRTPLHF | TGTGCCAGCAGGGAACGGGACTGGGACCGGACACCCCTCCACTTT
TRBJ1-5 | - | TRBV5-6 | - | CASSEGLRYSNQPQHF | TGTGCCAGCAGCGAGGGACTTCGGTATAGCAATCAGCCCCAGCATTTT
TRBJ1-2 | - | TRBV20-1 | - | CSARPGDGYTF | TGCAGTGCTAGACCGGGAGATGGCTACACCTTC
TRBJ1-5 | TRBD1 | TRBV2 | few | CASSQTGRSHQPQHF | TGTGCCAGCAGTCAGACAGGGAGATCCCATCAGCCCCAGCATTTT
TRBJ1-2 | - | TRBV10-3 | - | CAISGGQANYGYTF | TGTGCCATCAGTGGAGGGCAGGCGAACTATGGCTACACCTTC
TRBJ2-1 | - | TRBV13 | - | CASSPIRKYNEQFF | TGTGCCAGCAGTCCTATCAGAAAATACAATGAGCAGTTCTTC
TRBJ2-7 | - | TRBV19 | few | CASSPQGYEQYF | TGTGCCAGTAGCCCCCAGGGGTACGAGCAGTACTTC
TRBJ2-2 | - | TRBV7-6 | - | CASSPTGVGELFF | TGTGCCAGCAGCCCCACCGGGGTCGGGGAGCTGTTTTTT
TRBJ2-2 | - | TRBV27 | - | CASSYSLPGGTGELFF | TGTGCCAGCAGTTACTCCTTACCCGGTGGCACCGGGGAGCTGTTTTTT
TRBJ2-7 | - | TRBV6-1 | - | CASSDFPGFYEQYF | TGTGCCAGCAGTGACTTCCCGGGGTTCTACGAGCAGTACTTC
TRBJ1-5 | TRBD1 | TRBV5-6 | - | CASSSRDRGHLGNQPQHF | TGTGCCAGCAGCTCCCGGGACAGGGGGCACTTGGGGAATCAGCCCCAGCATTTT
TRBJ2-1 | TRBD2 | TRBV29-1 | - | CSVGLGTSGYNEQFF | TGCAGCGTTGGTCTCGGGACTAGCGGCTACAATGAGCAGTTCTTC
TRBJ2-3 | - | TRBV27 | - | CASSLRGEGDTQYF | TGTGCCAGCAGTTTACGGGGTGAAGGAGATACGCAGTATTTT
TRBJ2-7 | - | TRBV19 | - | CASSIGGQPPYEQYF | TGTGCCAGTAGTATAGGAGGCCAGCCGCCCTACGAGCAGTACTTC
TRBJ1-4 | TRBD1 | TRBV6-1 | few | CASSDADRRGEKLFF | TGTGCCAGCAGTGATGCGGACAGGAGGGGTGAAAAACTGTTTTTT
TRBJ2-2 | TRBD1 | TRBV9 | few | CASSVGGTAGLSGELFF | TGTGCCAGCAGCGTAGGTGGGACAGCCGGTTTGAGCGGGGAGCTGTTTTTT
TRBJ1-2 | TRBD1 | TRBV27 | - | CASSLSAGGIFNYGYTF | TGTGCCAGCAGTTTATCTGCAGGGGGGATATTTAACTATGGCTACACCTTC
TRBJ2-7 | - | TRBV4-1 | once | CASSQIGQTYEQYF | TGCGCCAGCAGCCAGATTGGACAGACCTACGAGCAGTACTTC
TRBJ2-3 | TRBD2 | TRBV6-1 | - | CASSDLAGGADTQYF | TGTGCCAGCAGTGATCTGGCGGGGGGTGCAGATACGCAGTATTTT
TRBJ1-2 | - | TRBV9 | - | CASSAPGPSYGYTF | TGTGCCAGCAGCGCCCCGGGGCCGTCCTATGGCTACACCTTC
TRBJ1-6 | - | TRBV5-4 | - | CASSLDPYEGNSPLHF | TGTGCCAGCAGCTTGGATCCCTACGAAGGGAATTCACCCCTCCACTTT
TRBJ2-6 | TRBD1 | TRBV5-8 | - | CANRQGPSANVLTF | TGTGCCAACCGACAGGGCCCTTCTGCCAACGTCCTGACTTTC
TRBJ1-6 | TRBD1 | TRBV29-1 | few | CSVRPGTGNSPLHF | TGCAGCGTTAGACCCGGGACAGGGAATTCACCCCTCCACTTT
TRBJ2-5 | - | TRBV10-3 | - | CAITGRPQETQYF | TGTGCCATTACGGGACGGCCTCAAGAGACCCAGTACTTC
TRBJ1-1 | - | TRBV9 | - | CASSVQGSDTEAFF | TGTGCCAGCAGCGTGCAGGGGTCAGACACTGAAGCTTTCTTT